This T cell receptor beta chain was obtained from a study of metastatic and nonmetastatic thyroid tumors. At the level of the study: A comparison of repertoires was made across blood and tumor or nodule tissue from malignant and benign thyroid patients. Study observations and caveats: As reported, TCR beta diversity in blood and tumor was significantly higher in malignant thyroid tumors than in benign nodules.

Patients had received no treatment of any kind before thyroid surgery. TCRdb reanalyzed the PCR reads with MiXCR. Of under 5,000 clones in the sample, roughly a third are singletons; the top ten hold 28%. Only a few counts were recorded for this clone. Its antigen is currently unknown. A read error may produce the germline difference seen at one junction end. The CDR3 spans 18 residues. Germline lookup yields CDR1 MNHEY and CDR2 SVGEGT. This TCR came from a female donor with papillary thyroid cancer or a benign thyroid nodule (not recorded which). Some clones in this sample may be carry-over from other donors' samples. What was sequenced was adjacent normal tissue. This sequence joins TRBV6-2 or TRBV6-3 and TRBJ2-7; 12 positions match TRBD2. Here the CDR3 reads CASSDSRCLAGGPYEQYF. The CDR3 bases are TGTGCCAGCAGTGACTCGAGATGTCTAGCGGGAGGGCCCTACGAGCAGTACTTC.